The 10 T cell receptor beta chains listed next were all sequenced from one sample in a study of T cells in women clearing cervical HPV infection. Libraries were prepared by immunoSEQ multiplex PCR; TCRdb keeps only in-frame clonotypes and omits some of them. Its listing shows some 20,000 clones. Material for sequencing was blood buffy coat. These receptors were collected from a woman aged 18 to 75 with a cervical HPV16 infection that either progressed to CIN3+ or cleared (not recorded which).

For this clone: The read finishes 3 residues shy of the CDR3 end, and the germline J gene is used to complete it. The V call is TRBV5-4, the J call TRBJ2-2, with 7 bases matching TRBD1. The CDR3 totals 15 residues. Germline CDR1 and CDR2: SGHNT and YYREEE (reference sequence). The CDR3 loop reads CASSFWTGPNEKLFF. Partial CDR3 DNA: TGTGCCAGCAGCTTTTGGACAGGTCCGAATGAAAAG.

A remark on this clone: The CDR3 end is not reached by the read, which stops 3 residues before it; the germline J gene fills it in. The rearrangement links TRBV19 to TRBJ1-4; possible D gene TRBD1, 5 bases. Germline V gene sequence: CDR1 LNHDA, CDR2 SQIVND (reference sequence). This CDR3 is built from 15 residues. CDR3 bases read: TGTGCCAGTAGTATATGGGCATCTGGGGCCAACGTA. Its translation: CASSIWASGANV. The entire CDR3 protein is CASSIWASGANVLFF.

The part of the CDR3 DNA that was read is TGTGCCAGTAGGCCCGGAAGCGGCGCGAACACCGGGGAG. It yields the protein CASRPGSGANTGE. The entire CDR3 protein reads CASRPGSGANTGELFF. The rearrangement links TRBV19 to TRBJ2-2, with D perhaps matching TRBD2 (5 bases). Read data end 3 residues before the CDR3 end; the end is taken from the germline J gene. Germline CDR1 LNHDA, CDR2 SQIVND (reference sequence). V was clipped by 6 bases and J by 0 bases, with 14 bases between them. CDR3 length equals 16 residues.

Comments on this clone: The read gets to within 3 residues of the CDR3 end, and the germline J gene fills in the rest. The chain uses TRBV19 and TRBJ1-1, with D unclear. V shed 4 bases and J shed 1 base, with 10 bases lying between them. This CDR3 spans 14 amino acids. Germline V gives CDR1 LNHDA, CDR2 SQIVND (reference sequence). The covered CDR3 bases are TGTGCCAGTAGTACGGGTCTGGGGAACACTGAA. Protein product: CASSTGLGNTE. The entire CDR3 reads CASSTGLGNTEAFF. Together with reference TRBV19 and TRBJ1-1, the CDR3 gives the full variable domain: DGGITQSPKYLFRKEGQNVTLSCEQNLNHDAMYWYRQDPGQGLRLIYYSQIVNDFQKGDIAEGYSVSREKKESFPLTVTSAQKNPTAFYLCASSTGLGNTEAFFGQGTRLTVV.

Points on this clone: The read ends 3 residues shy of where the CDR3 ends; the end is completed using the germline J gene. The J gene is TRBJ2-5, the V gene TRBV12-3 or TRBV12-4; D gene ambiguous. The CDR3 is 14 amino acids. V was trimmed by 2 bases and J by 2 bases, leaving 9 bases between them. Partial CDR3 DNA: TGTGCCAGCAGTTTAAGTTCAGAACAAGAGACC. This sequence encodes CASSLSSEQET. The CDR3 in its entirety is CASSLSSEQETQYF.

Points on this clone: The read stops 3 residues short of the end of the CDR3; the missing end is completed from the germline J gene. The chain links TRBV28 to TRBJ2-4; weak D call: TRBD2 (7 bases). Germline CDR1 reads MDHEN; CDR2 reads SYDVKM. V gave up 7 bases and J gave up 0 bases, with 16 bases separating them. This CDR3 has 16 residues. CDR3 residues: CASNRGGVIAKNIQYF. The CDR3 DNA, read in part, is TGTGCCAGCAATCGAGGGGGGGTCATAGCCAAAAACATT.

For this clone: Sequencing ends 3 residues short of the CDR3 end; the germline J gene provides the rest. The rearrangement uses TRBV7-7 and TRBJ1-2, with D possibly matching TRBD1 (5 bases). CDR3 length equals 15 residues. Germline-derived CDR1 and CDR2 are SSHAT and FNYEAQ (reference sequence). The CDR3 here is CASSPGAGGHNDYTF. Partial CDR3 DNA: TGTGCCAGCAGCCCCGGAGCGGGAGGACACAATGAC. Full variable domain (missing parts from reference TRBV7-7 and TRBJ1-2): GAGVSQSPRYKVTKRGQDVTLRCDPISSHATLYWYQQALGQGPEFLTYFNYEAQPDKSGLPSDRFSAERPEGSISTLTIQRTEQRDSAMYRCASSPGAGGHNDYTFGSGTRLTVV.

With respect to this clone: The read is 3 residues too short to cover the CDR3 end, so that end is filled in from the germline J gene. This chain uses TRBV6-2 or TRBV6-3 with TRBJ2-3; 8 bases map to TRBD1. The germline V gene has CDR1 MNHEY and CDR2 SVGEGT. The CDR3 extends over 16 amino acids. The CDR3 here is CASSYSYRDRKETQYF. The sequenced CDR3 bases are TGTGCCAGCAGTTACTCGTACCGGGACAGGAAAGAGACG.

CDR3 DNA, as far as it was read: TGTGCCTGCCCTTACTCTGGAAACACC. This codes for CACPYSGNT. The CDR3 as a whole reads CACPYSGNTIYF. The chain has TRBV30 and TRBJ1-3, with D uncertain. The CDR3 extends 3 residues past the end of the read, so its final part is completed from the germline J gene. Trimming shortened V by 6 bases and J by 0 bases, and 6 bases separated the two germline ends. CDR1 is GTSNPN, CDR2 SVGIG, per germline (reference sequence). This CDR3 region has 12 residues.

Partial CDR3 DNA: TGTGCCAGCAGTTTAAGGGGGCTTTTGAACACTGAA. This gives the protein CASSLRGLLNTE. The CDR3 in its entirety is CASSLRGLLNTEAFF. V gene TRBV28 combines with J gene TRBJ1-1; 7 nucleotides align to TRBD1. The CDR3 end lies 3 residues beyond the end of the read and is filled in from the germline J gene. Trimming took 2 bases from V and 0 from J; bases not matched to a gene: 3. The CDR3 sequence is 15 residues long. The germline V gene has CDR1 MDHEN and CDR2 SYDVKM.